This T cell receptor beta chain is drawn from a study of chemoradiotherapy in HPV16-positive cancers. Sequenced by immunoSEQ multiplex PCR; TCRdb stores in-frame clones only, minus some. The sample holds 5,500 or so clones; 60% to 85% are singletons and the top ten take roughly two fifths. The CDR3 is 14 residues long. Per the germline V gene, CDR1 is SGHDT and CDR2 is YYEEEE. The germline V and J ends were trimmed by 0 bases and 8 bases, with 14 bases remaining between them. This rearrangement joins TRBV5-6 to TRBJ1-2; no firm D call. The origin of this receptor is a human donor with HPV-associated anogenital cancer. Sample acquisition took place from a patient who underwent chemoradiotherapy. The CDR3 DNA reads TGTGCCAGCAGCTTGGCCCTGGACTTGGGAGGCTACACCTTC. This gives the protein CASSLALDLGGYTF. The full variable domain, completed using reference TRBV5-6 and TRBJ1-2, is DAGVTQSPTHLIKTRGQQVTLRCSPKSGHDTVSWYQQALGQGPQFIFQYYEEEERQRGNFPDRFSGHQFPNYSSELNVNALLLGDSALYLCASSLALDLGGYTFGSGTRLTVV.